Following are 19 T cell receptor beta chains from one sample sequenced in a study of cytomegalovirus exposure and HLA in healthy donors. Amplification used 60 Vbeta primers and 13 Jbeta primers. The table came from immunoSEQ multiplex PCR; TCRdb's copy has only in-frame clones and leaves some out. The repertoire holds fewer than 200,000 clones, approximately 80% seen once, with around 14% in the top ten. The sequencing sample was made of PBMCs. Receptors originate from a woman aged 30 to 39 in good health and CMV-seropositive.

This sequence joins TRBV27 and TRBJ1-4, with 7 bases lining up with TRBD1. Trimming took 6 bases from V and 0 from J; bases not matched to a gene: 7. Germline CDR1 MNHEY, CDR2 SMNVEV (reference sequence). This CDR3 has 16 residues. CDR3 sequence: CASREQGTATNEKLFF. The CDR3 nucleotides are TGTGCCAGCAGAGAACAGGGGACTGCAACTAATGAAAAACTGTTTTTT.

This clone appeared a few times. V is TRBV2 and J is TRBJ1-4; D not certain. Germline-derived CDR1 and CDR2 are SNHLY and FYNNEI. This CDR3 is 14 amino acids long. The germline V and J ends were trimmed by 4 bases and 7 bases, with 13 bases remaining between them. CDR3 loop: CASSVSTSGEKLFF. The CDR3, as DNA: TGTGCCAGCAGTGTTTCCACCTCCGGTGAAAAACTGTTTTTT.

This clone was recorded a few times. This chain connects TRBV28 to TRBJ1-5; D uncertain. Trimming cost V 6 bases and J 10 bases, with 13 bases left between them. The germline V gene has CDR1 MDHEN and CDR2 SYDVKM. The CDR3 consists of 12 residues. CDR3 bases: TGTGCCAGCAGACAGACGTTGCGTCCCCAGCATTTT. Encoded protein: CASRQTLRPQHF.

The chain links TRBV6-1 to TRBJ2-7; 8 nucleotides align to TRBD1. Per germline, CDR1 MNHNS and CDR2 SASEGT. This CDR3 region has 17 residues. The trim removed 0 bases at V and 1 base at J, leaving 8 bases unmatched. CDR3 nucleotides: TGTGCCAGCAGTGAAGCGCTTCAGGGGGCGGTTTCCTACGAGCAGTACTTC. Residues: CASSEALQGAVSYEQYF.

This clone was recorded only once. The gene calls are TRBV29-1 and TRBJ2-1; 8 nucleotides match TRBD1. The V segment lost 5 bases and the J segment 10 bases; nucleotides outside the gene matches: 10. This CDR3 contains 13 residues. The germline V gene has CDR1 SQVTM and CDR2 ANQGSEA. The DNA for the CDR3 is TGCAGCGTTTCGCCGGGACAGGTGCCCGAGCAGTTCTTC. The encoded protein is CSVSPGQVPEQFF.

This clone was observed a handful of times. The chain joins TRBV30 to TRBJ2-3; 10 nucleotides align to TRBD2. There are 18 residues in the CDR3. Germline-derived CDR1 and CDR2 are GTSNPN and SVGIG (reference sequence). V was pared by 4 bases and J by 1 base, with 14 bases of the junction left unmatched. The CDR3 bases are TGTGCCTGGAATAAACGGGGGCTAGCGGGGGAGGGCACAGATACGCAGTATTTT. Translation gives CAWNKRGLAGEGTDTQYF.

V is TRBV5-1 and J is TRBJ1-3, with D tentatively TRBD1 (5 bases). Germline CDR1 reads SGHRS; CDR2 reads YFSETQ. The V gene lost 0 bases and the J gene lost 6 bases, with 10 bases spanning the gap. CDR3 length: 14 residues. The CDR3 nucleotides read TGCGCCAGCAGCTTGGCAGGGAATGAAAACACCATATATTTT. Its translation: CASSLAGNENTIYF.

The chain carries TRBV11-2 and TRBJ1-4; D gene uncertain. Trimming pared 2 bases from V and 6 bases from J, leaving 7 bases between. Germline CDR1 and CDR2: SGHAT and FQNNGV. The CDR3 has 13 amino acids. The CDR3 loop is CASSLQSHEKLFF. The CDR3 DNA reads TGTGCCAGCAGCTTACAGTCGCATGAAAAACTGTTTTTT.

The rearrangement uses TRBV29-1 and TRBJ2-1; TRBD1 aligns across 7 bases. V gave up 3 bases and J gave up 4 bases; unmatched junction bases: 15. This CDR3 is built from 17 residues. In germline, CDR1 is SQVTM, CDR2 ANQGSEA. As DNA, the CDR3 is TGCAGCGTTGAGGTGGATTTAGGGGGCGGCACGTACAATGAGCAGTTCTTC. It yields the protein CSVEVDLGGGTYNEQFF.

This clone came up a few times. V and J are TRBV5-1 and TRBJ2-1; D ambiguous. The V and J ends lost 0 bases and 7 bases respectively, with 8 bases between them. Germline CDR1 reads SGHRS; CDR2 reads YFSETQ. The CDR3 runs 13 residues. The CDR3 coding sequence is TGCGCCAGCAGCTTGGTTGCGCGGAATGAGCAGTTCTTC. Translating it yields CASSLVARNEQFF.

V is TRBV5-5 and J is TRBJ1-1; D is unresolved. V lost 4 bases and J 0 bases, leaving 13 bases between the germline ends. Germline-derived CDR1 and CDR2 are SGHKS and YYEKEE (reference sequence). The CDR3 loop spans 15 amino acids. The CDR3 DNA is TGTGCCAGCAGCCCCCGGGGAGCCATGAACACTGAAGCTTTCTTT. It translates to CASSPRGAMNTEAFF.

This CDR3 reads CASSTTGAGEAFF. In DNA, the CDR3 is TGTGCCAGCAGCACAACAGGGGCAGGTGAAGCTTTCTTT. The rearrangement links TRBV5-6 to TRBJ1-1; 7 bases line up with TRBD1. The CDR3 runs to 13 residues. The J segment lost 7 bases and the V segment lost 4 bases, leaving 7 bases of the junction unmatched. Looked up from germline, CDR1 is SGHDT and CDR2 is YYEEEE.

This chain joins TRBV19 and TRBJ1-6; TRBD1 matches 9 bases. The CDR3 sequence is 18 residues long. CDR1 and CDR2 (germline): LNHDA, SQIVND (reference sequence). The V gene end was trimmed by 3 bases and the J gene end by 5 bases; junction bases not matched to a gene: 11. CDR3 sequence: CASSMLKGQGADNSPLHF. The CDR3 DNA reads TGTGCCAGTAGTATGCTTAAGGGACAGGGTGCCGATAATTCACCCCTCCACTTT.

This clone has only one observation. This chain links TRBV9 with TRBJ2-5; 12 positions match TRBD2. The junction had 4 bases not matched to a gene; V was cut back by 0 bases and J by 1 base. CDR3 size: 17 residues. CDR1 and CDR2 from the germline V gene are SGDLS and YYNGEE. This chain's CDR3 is CASSVDTSGGTQETQYF. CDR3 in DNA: TGTGCCAGCAGCGTAGACACTAGCGGGGGGACCCAAGAGACCCAGTACTTC.

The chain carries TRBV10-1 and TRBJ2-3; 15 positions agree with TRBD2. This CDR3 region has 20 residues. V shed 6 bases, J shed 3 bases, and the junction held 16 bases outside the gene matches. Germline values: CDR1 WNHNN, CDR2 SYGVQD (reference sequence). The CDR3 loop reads CASSPIPGTSGRPVTDTQYF. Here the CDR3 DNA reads TGCGCCAGCAGCCCAATACCAGGGACTAGCGGGAGGCCGGTGACAGATACGCAGTATTTT.

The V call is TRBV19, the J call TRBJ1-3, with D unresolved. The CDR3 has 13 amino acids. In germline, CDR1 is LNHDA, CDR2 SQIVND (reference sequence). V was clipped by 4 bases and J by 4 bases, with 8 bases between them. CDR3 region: CASSTGYGNTIYF. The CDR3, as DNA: TGTGCCAGTAGTACGGGTTACGGAAACACCATATATTTT.

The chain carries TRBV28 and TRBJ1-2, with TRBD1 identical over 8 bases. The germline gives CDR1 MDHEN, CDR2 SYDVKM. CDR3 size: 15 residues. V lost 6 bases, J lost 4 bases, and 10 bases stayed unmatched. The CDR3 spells CASSPGDRFSYGYTF. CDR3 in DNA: TGTGCCAGCAGCCCCGGGGACAGGTTCAGCTATGGCTACACCTTC.

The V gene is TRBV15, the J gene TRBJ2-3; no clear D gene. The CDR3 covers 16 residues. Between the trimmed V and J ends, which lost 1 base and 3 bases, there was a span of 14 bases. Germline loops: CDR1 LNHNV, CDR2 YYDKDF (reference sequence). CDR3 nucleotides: TGTGCCACCAGCAGAGGTGAGACAACTGTGACAGATACGCAGTATTTT. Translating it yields CATSRGETTVTDTQYF.

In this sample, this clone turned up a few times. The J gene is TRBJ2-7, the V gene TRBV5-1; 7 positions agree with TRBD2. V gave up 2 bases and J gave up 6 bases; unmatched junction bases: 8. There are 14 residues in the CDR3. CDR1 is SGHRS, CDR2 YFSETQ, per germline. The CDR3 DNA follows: TGCGCCAGCAGCTTTGAGGGAGGGCCCGGCGAGCAGTACTTC. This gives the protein CASSFEGGPGEQYF.